The rows below give T cell receptor beta chains drawn from one sample of a study of blood T cell repertoires in COVID-19. Clones were sequenced by immunoSEQ multiplex PCR, and TCRdb holds only the in-frame ones, with some missing. There are some 250,000 clones in the sample; 70% to 75% occur only once, and about 3.5% lies in the top ten. The sample comprised peripheral blood. These receptors were taken from a woman of 80 years or more with acute or convalescent COVID-19. CDR3s leave out the opening cysteine and the closing phenylalanine or tryptophan. The D gene is left open where the match is weak. Expanded clones are given a class, and other clones once, few, many or no size at all.

>TRBJ2-5|TRBD1|TRBV18|NA
ASSSRPGQQETQY
>TRBJ1-2|TRBD1|TRBV7-3|once
ASRWGLIGTVYGYT
>TRBJ1-1|TRBD1|TRBV6-5|NA
ASKDRGLTEAF
>TRBJ1-1|NA|TRBV18|NA
ASSPTVTTEAF
>TRBJ1-3|NA|TRBV7-2|NA
ASSRGKGNTIY
>TRBJ1-5|TRBD1|TRBV6-6|NA
ASSYWTGSQPQH
>TRBJ1-3|NA|TRBV19|NA
ASSVLQDSSGNTIY
>TRBJ2-3|TRBD2|TRBV7-9|few
ASSPSGSNTQY
>TRBJ2-3|NA|TRBV5-5|NA
ASSPRVFVNTDTQY
>TRBJ1-1|NA|TRBV3-1/TRBV3-2|NA
ASSQIQPNTEAF
>TRBJ1-6|TRBD1|TRBV6-5|few
ASSYSDRDRSPLH
>TRBJ1-2|TRBD1|TRBV6-6|NA
ASKPTGGAYGYT